This T cell receptor (beta chain) was captured by sequencing in a study of regulatory T cells in long-lasting Graves disease. Specified time point: persistent/refractory GD, antithyroid drugs over 5 years with positive TRAb. After RNA was extracted from PBMCs, the TCR library was made from it. Into tubes containing EDTA, approximately 9.4 milliliters of peripheral blood were drawn. This clonotype has more than one count but fewer than ten. The authors built TCR beta libraries using iRepertoire HTBI primers and Arm-PCR of CDR3 regions. Each CDR3 protein gets one entry after TCRdb re-called the multiplex PCR reads with MiXCR. The sample contains 300,000 to 500,000 distinct CDR3 sequences, around 20% of which appear only once. Trimming removed 0 bases at V and 5 bases at J, with 10 bases between. CDR1 and CDR2 from the germline V gene are LGHNA and YSLEER. CDR3 length equals 14 residues.

The TCR comes from a female donor with Graves disease. The V call is TRBV4-3, the J call TRBJ2-5; D possibly corresponds to TRBD1 (8 bases). Specimen: peripheral blood mononuclear cells (PBMCs), collected when the disease was refractory, from a patient treated with antithyroid drugs. The CDR3: CASSQEQGGETQYF. The CDR3 DNA sequence: TGCGCCAGCAGCCAAGAACAGGGGGGGGAGACCCAGTACTTC.